A single sample is the source of the 19 T cell receptor beta chains below, sequenced in a study of T cell responses to AZD1222 COVID-19 vaccine. Only in-frame clones appear in the TCRdb table, and some are missing; sequencing was by immunoSEQ multiplex PCR. The sample carries 100,000 to 150,000 clones, about 93% recorded once. The input for sequencing was peripheral blood, taken on day 0 of AZD1222 vaccination. Receptor source: an adult in good health.

There are a few counts of this clone. The V and J genes are TRBV30 and TRBJ2-6; D tentatively fits TRBD1 or TRBD2 (7 bases each). Germline V CDR1 and CDR2: GTSNPN, SVGIG (reference sequence). The CDR3 extends over 17 amino acids. The V gene lost 4 bases and the J gene lost 0 bases, with 16 bases spanning the gap. The CDR3 sequence is CAWTARGGGSGANVLTF. The CDR3 DNA reads TGTGCCTGGACTGCCAGGGGGGGTGGCTCTGGGGCCAACGTCCTGACTTTC.

This chain links TRBV29-1 with TRBJ1-1, with D possibly being TRBD1 (5 bases). Germline loops: CDR1 SQVTM, CDR2 ANQGSEA. V lost 3 bases to trimming and J lost 4 bases, with 6 bases between them. The CDR3 is made up of 11 amino acids. This CDR3 is CSVDGGTEAFF. The CDR3 DNA sequence: TGCAGCGTTGATGGGGGCACTGAAGCTTTCTTT. The full variable domain, its missing parts supplied by reference TRBV29-1 and TRBJ1-1, is SAVISQKPSRDICQRGTSLTIQCQVDSQVTMMFWYRQQPGQSLTLIATANQGSEATYESGFVIDKFPISRPNLTFSTLTVSNMSPEDSSIYLCSVDGGTEAFFGQGTRLTVV.

V gene TRBV14 combines with J gene TRBJ1-1, with D perhaps matching TRBD1 (6 bases). Germline-derived CDR1 and CDR2 are SGHDN and FVKESK. Trimming took off 3 bases at V and 7 bases at J, with 12 bases between the two ends. This CDR3 is built from 13 residues. The DNA of the CDR3 is TGTGCCAGCAGCCAGCCCGGGGGGCTTGAAGCTTTCTTT. It encodes CASSQPGGLEAFF. Supplemented by reference TRBV14 and TRBJ1-1, the full variable domain reads EAGVTQFPSHSVIEKGQTVTLRCDPISGHDNLYWYRRVMGKEIKFLLHFVKESKQDESGMPNNRFLAERTGGTYSTLKVQPAELEDSGVYFCASSQPGGLEAFFGQGTRLTVV.

The gene calls are TRBV18 and TRBJ2-1, with D possibly being TRBD1 (7 bases). Germline-derived CDR1 and CDR2 are KGHSH and LQKENI. V was cut by 0 bases and J by 6 bases, with 18 bases left in between. This CDR3 is built from 17 residues. The CDR3 loop reads CASSPPWGQTRANEQFF. The CDR3 DNA sequence: TGTGCCAGCTCACCACCTTGGGGACAGACTAGAGCCAATGAGCAGTTCTTC.

The chain employs TRBV19 and TRBJ1-3; possible D gene TRBD1, 6 bases. CDR1 is LNHDA and CDR2 is SQIVND in the germline V gene (reference sequence). The CDR3 is made up of 15 amino acids. V was clipped by 8 bases and J by 5 bases, with 19 bases between them. The DNA for the CDR3 is TGTGCCAGTGTGGCGGACAGCGAGACTAGAAACACCATATATTTT. Its translation: CASVADSETRNTIYF.

The gene calls are TRBV5-1 and TRBJ1-6; D may be TRBD1 (6 bases). CDR1 and CDR2 (germline): SGHRS, YFSETQ. This CDR3 spans 14 amino acids. The ends were cut back, 8 bases at V and 7 bases at J, with 16 bases in the middle. In nucleotides, the CDR3 is TGCGCCAGTACCCCCGGACAGCCGAATTCACCCCTCCACTTT. This encodes CASTPGQPNSPLHF. The variable domain in full, completed from reference TRBV5-1 and TRBJ1-6, reads KAGVTQTPRYLIKTRGQQVTLSCSPISGHRSVSWYQQTPGQGLQFLFEYFSETQRNKGNFPGRFSGRQFSNSRSEMNVSTLELGDSALYLCASTPGQPNSPLHFGNGTRLTVT.

The chain has TRBV6-4 and TRBJ2-7, with TRBD1 matching over 10 bases. Losses at the gene ends were 4 bases for V and 5 bases for J; bases not matched to a gene: 8. CDR1 is MRHNA and CDR2 is SNTAGT in the germline V gene. This CDR3 is 15 amino acids long. The chain's CDR3 is CASSVQDRGYHEQYF. The CDR3, as DNA: TGTGCCAGCAGTGTGCAGGACAGGGGGTACCACGAGCAGTACTTC.

Written as DNA, the CDR3 is TGCGCCAGCAGCTCCTCTAGCGGGGGGGAAGAAGATACGCAGTATTTT. It translates to CASSSSSGGEEDTQYF. The chain couples TRBV5-1 to TRBJ2-3; 12 bases fit TRBD2. Germline loops: CDR1 SGHRS, CDR2 YFSETQ. The length of the CDR3 is 16 residues. Germline trimming cut 3 bases from V and 5 bases from J; bases unmatched to any gene: 7.

The gene calls are TRBV18 and TRBJ1-1; perhaps TRBD1 as D (6 bases). The V end was cut by 4 bases, the J end by 4 bases, with 13 bases between. The germline V gene encodes CDR1 KGHSH and CDR2 LQKENI. This CDR3 region has 14 residues. The CDR3 sequence: CASSRIRDTTEAFF. The CDR3 DNA reads TGTGCCAGCTCACGAATCCGGGACACCACTGAAGCTTTCTTT.

On this clone itself: Mismatch with germline at one junction end may stem from a read error. Here the CDR3 DNA reads TGCGCCAGCAGGGAGACTAGCGGGAGGGGAGCCTCCTACGAGCTGTACTTC. Amino acids: CASRETSGRGASYELYF. The rearrangement joins TRBV5-1 to TRBJ2-7, with 14 bases identical to TRBD2. The CDR3 contains 17 residues. Germline CDR1 and CDR2: SGHRS and YFSETQ. Variable domain in full (rest from reference TRBV5-1 and TRBJ2-7): KAGVTQTPRYLIKTRGQQVTLSCSPISGHRSVSWYQQTPGQGLQFLFEYFSETQRNKGNFPGRFSGRQFSNSRSEMNVSTLELGDSALYLCASRETSGRGASYELYFGPGTRLTVT.

The J gene is TRBJ2-7, the V gene TRBV18, with 13 bases matching TRBD2. CDR3 length: 15 amino acids. Trimming removed 4 bases from V and 6 bases from J; junction bases left unmatched: 6. Germline values: CDR1 KGHSH, CDR2 LQKENI. The CDR3 is CASSHGTSGAGEQYF. In DNA, the CDR3 is TGTGCCAGCTCACACGGGACTAGCGGGGCTGGCGAGCAGTACTTC.

This clone came up a few times. The V call is TRBV6-5, the J call TRBJ1-5, with TRBD1 as a possible D gene (6 bases). Germline V gene sequence: CDR1 MNHEY, CDR2 SVGAGI. The CDR3 totals 16 residues. V shed 2 bases and J shed 0 bases, with 11 bases lying between them. In DNA form, the CDR3 reads TGTGCCAGCAGTTACGGGGGCCGGACTAGCAATCAGCCCCAGCATTTT. It specifies CASSYGGRTSNQPQHF.

The chain uses TRBV28 and TRBJ1-4; no definite D call. The V gene's germline CDR1 is MDHEN and CDR2 SYDVKM. V was pared by 7 bases and J by 5 bases, with 14 bases between. The CDR3 length is 14 residues. CDR3 DNA: TGTGCCAGCAATCCCCGGGAGGCAAATGAAAAACTGTTTTTT. It yields the protein CASNPREANEKLFF.

The CDR3: CASSLERGAYNEQFF. The CDR3 DNA reads as TGTGCCAGCAGTTTGGAGAGGGGGGCTTACAATGAGCAGTTCTTC. The chain is built from TRBV27 and TRBJ2-1; TRBD1 or TRBD2 may be the D gene (6 bases each). Between the trimmed V and J ends, which lost 3 bases and 4 bases, there was a span of 13 bases. Per germline, CDR1 MNHEY and CDR2 SMNVEV (reference sequence). This CDR3 comprises 15 residues.

The chain joins TRBV6-4 to TRBJ2-1; 9 nucleotides agree with TRBD2. The trim removed 10 bases at V and 8 bases at J, leaving 6 bases unmatched. Germline lookup yields CDR1 MRHNA and CDR2 SNTAGT. This CDR3 region has 12 residues. CDR3 protein: CATGTSTDEQFF. CDR3 nucleotide sequence: TGTGCCACTGGGACTAGCACGGATGAGCAGTTCTTC.

The chain carries TRBV9 and TRBJ1-2; 7 bases match TRBD1. CDR1 and CDR2 (germline): SGDLS, YYNGEE. The ends lost 2 bases at V and 8 bases at J; junction bases unmatched: 9. The CDR3 runs to 14 residues. CDR3 amino acids: CASSVDDRVYGYTF. The CDR3 nucleotides are TGTGCCAGCAGCGTCGATGACAGGGTTTACGGCTACACCTTC.

This clone was seen once. The chain joins TRBV19 to TRBJ1-3; D is unclear. CDR3 length: 14 residues. Germline-derived CDR1 and CDR2 are LNHDA and SQIVND (reference sequence). V lost 7 bases to trimming and J lost 5 bases, with 15 bases between them. The CDR3 loop is CASKDFQIRNTIYF. The DNA for the CDR3 is TGTGCCAGTAAGGATTTTCAAATAAGAAACACCATATATTTT.

This clone was found a few times. The rearrangement links TRBV27 to TRBJ2-3, with TRBD2 as a possible D gene (6 bases). V was trimmed by 5 bases and J by 9 bases, leaving 24 bases between them. CDR3 length equals 16 residues. Germline V gene data show CDR1 as MNHEY and CDR2 as SMNVEV (reference sequence). CDR3 residues: CASSTAGLNGPRTQYF. CDR3 DNA: TGTGCCAGCAGTACTGCGGGACTGAACGGCCCCAGAACGCAGTATTTT.

The chain combines TRBV5-1 with TRBJ1-4; 7 bases are shared with TRBD1. V was pared by 0 bases and J by 10 bases, with 6 bases of the junction left unmatched. CDR3 length equals 14 residues. Germline loops: CDR1 SGHRS, CDR2 YFSETQ. The CDR3 loop is CASSLGQGTGKLFF. CDR3 DNA sequence: TGCGCCAGCAGCTTGGGACAGGGAACGGGAAAACTGTTTTTT.